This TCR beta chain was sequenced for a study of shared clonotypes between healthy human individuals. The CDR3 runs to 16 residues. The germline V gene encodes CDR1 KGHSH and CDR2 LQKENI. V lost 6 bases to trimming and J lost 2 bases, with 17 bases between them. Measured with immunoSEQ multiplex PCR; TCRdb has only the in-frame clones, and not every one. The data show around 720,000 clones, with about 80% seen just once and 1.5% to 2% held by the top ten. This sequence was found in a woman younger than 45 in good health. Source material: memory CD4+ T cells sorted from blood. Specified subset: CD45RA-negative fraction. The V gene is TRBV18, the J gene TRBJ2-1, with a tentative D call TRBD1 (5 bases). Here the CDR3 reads CASSLGRQIAYNEQFF. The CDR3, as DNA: TGTGCCAGCTCCCTGGGTCGACAGATTGCCTACAATGAGCAGTTCTTC.